The clone carrying this T cell receptor (beta chain) appeared many times. Its antigen remains unidentified. Diagnoses were established using clinical symptoms, serum thyroxine and TRAb, thyroid ultrasound and orbital computed tomography. These data originate in a study of T cells in Graves' hyperthyroidism and ophthalmopathy. Study results and limitations: Most thyroid clonotypes expanded above 0.001 appeared in blood too.

TCR beta CDR3 regions were amplified from RNA transcripts. The primer set for the first-round RT-PCR of the TCR CDR3 was HTBI. Each CDR3 protein is one row after TCRdb ran MiXCR on the multiplex PCR reads. The sample shows 300,000 to 400,000 distinct CDR3 sequences, around 13% of them seen only once. Germline CDR1 reads SGHRS; CDR2 reads YFSETQ. With 2 bases removed from V and 2 bases from J, the gap between germline ends came to 15 bases. The CDR3 extends over 16 amino acids. Sequencing used blood. The clonotype comes from a woman in her 30s with Graves' ophthalmopathy. The chain combines TRBV5-1 with TRBJ2-3; D unresolved. DNA of the CDR3: TGCGCCAGCAGCTTTGGTCTGGGTACCGACACAGATACGCAGTATTTT. Translation gives CASSFGLGTDTDTQYF.